Here is one T cell receptor beta chain with its context. Its antigen is not identified. Germline V lookup: CDR1 SGHNT, CDR2 YYREEE (reference sequence). CDR3 size: 16 residues. V dropped 0 bases and J dropped 1; count of bases not matched to a gene: 7. From the 5' RACE reads, TCRdb called clonotypes with MiXCR, one entry per CDR3 protein. The repertoire includes around 340,000 distinct CDR3 sequences, roughly 8.7% of them detected once, and roughly 18% sits in the top ten. These data belong to a study of T cells after yellow fever vaccination. Study-wide findings and caveats: Few clonotypes appeared in both CD4 and CD8 compartments.

Here the sequenced sample was PBMCs, taken on the day of the first yellow fever vaccination. The chain recombines TRBV5-4 with TRBJ2-7; 7 nucleotides match TRBD1. The source is a man aged 18-30 years who received the YFV17D yellow fever vaccine. CDR3 region: CASSLAGTVLSYEQYF. In nucleotides, the CDR3 is TGTGCCAGCAGCTTGGCCGGGACAGTCCTTTCCTACGAGCAGTACTTC.